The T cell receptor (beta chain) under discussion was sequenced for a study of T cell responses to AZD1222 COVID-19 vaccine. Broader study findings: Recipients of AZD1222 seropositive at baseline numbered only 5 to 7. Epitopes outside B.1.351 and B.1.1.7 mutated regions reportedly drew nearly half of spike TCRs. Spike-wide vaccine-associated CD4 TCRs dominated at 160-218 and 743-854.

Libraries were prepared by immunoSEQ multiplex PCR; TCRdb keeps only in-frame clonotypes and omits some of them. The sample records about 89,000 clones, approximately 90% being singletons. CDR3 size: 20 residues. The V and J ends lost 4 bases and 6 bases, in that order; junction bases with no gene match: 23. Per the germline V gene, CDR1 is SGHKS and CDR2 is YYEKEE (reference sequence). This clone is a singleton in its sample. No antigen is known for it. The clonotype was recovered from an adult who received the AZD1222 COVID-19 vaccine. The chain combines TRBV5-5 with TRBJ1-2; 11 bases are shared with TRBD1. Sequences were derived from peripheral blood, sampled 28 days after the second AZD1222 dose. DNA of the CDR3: TGTGCCAGCAGCCCAGAAAGATTAAGGACAGGGGGCCAATCGTCGGATGGCTACACCTTC. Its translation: CASSPERLRTGGQSSDGYTF. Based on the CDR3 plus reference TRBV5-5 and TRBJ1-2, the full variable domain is DAGVTQSPTHLIKTRGQQVTLRCSPISGHKSVSWYQQVLGQGPQFIFQYYEKEERGRGNFPDRFSARQFPNYSSELNVNALLLGDSALYLCASSPERLRTGGQSSDGYTFGSGTRLTVV.